This passage covers 6 T cell receptor beta chains from one sample sequenced in a study of T cells in Graves' hyperthyroidism and ophthalmopathy. Amplification of TCR beta CDR3 regions used RNA as the template. First-round RT-PCR of the TCR CDR3 relied on the HTBI primer set. One entry per CDR3 protein, called by TCRdb with MiXCR from the multiplex PCR reads. This repertoire shows 550,000 to 800,000 distinct CDR3 sequences, 15% to 20% found once; its top ten account for about 16%. The sample was blood. Receptors originate from a man between 45 and 60 years old with Graves' hyperthyroidism.

This clonotype was found a few times. The CDR3 nucleotides are TGTGCCAGCAGCCAGTTTAGGGACAGGGCTTCTCACCAGCCCCAGCATTTT. This translates into CASSQFRDRASHQPQHF. This chain uses TRBV6-1 with TRBJ1-5, with 9 bases lining up with TRBD1. J was trimmed by 7 bases and V by 6 bases; bases with no gene match: 16. The germline V gene has CDR1 MNHNS and CDR2 SASEGT. The CDR3 contains 17 residues.

The rearrangement joins TRBV5-8 to TRBJ2-1; D might be TRBD1 or TRBD2, each matching 5 bases. Germline V gives CDR1 SGHTS, CDR2 YDEGEE. The CDR3 has 16 amino acids. V was pared by 2 bases and J by 7 bases, with 19 bases between. The CDR3 protein is CASSFPGAELVNEQFF. The CDR3 nucleotides read TGTGCCAGCAGCTTTCCCGGGGCAGAATTAGTTAATGAGCAGTTCTTC. The full variable domain, rest sourced from reference TRBV5-8 and TRBJ2-1, is EAGVTQSPTHLIKTRGQQATLRCSPISGHTSVYWYQQALGLGLQFLLWYDEGEERNRGNFPPRFSGRQFPNYSSELNVNALELEDSALYLCASSFPGAELVNEQFFGPGTRLTVL.

This clonotype occurred many times. The chain recombines TRBV15 with TRBJ2-5; D possibly corresponds to TRBD2 (7 bases). CDR1 is LNHNV, CDR2 YYDKDF, per germline (reference sequence). The V end lost 5 bases, the J end lost 1 base, and 11 bases lay between the germline ends. This CDR3 region has 14 residues. The CDR3 sequence is CATSGGGGQETQYF. For the CDR3, the DNA is TGTGCCACCAGCGGAGGGGGGGGCCAAGAGACCCAGTACTTC.

This clonotype was detected ten times or more. This sequence joins TRBV6-1 and TRBJ2-5, with TRBD1 matching 8 bases. This CDR3 contains 13 residues. Germline trimming cut 6 bases from V and 3 bases from J; bases unmatched to any gene: 3. CDR1 and CDR2 (germline): MNHNS, SASEGT. The CDR3 spells CASSSGGEETQYF. CDR3 in DNA: TGTGCCAGCAGCTCAGGGGGCGAAGAGACCCAGTACTTC.

This chain joins TRBV24-1 and TRBJ2-2; D remains unclear. The CDR3 is 11 amino acids. The V end lost 10 bases, the J end lost 3 bases, and 5 bases lay between the germline ends. The germline V gene has CDR1 KGHDR and CDR2 SFDVKD. The CDR3 loop reads CATEYTGELFF. In DNA, the CDR3 is TGTGCCACGGAGTACACCGGGGAGCTGTTTTTT.

This clonotype was recorded at least ten times. The chain carries TRBV11-2 and TRBJ2-5; the D is unclear. Looked up from germline, CDR1 is SGHAT and CDR2 is FQNNGV. There are 14 residues in the CDR3. The V end was cut by 5 bases, the J end by 5 bases, with 15 bases between. Written as DNA, the CDR3 is TGTGCCAGCAGCGTCCCGAAGGGTTACGAGACCCAGTACTTC. It translates to CASSVPKGYETQYF.